This paragraph reports one T cell receptor beta chain. The data were obtained in a study of blood T cell repertoires in COVID-19. Assay: immunoSEQ multiplex PCR; the TCRdb copy retains only in-frame clones and omits some. The sample has 250,000 or so clones; about 87% are singletons. The sequenced sample consisted of peripheral blood. This sequence originates from an older woman with COVID-19, enrolled during active disease.

Written as DNA, the CDR3 is TGCGCCAGCAGCCCCCTGGGACTAGCGGGAGGGCCCCTCCAGGGAGAGCAGTACTTC. Translation gives CASSPLGLAGGPLQGEQYF. The chain combines TRBV5-1 with TRBJ2-7; TRBD2 matches at 16 bases. The CDR3 length is 19 residues. CDR1 and CDR2 from the germline V gene are SGHRS and YFSETQ. Trimming removed 4 bases from V and 7 bases from J; junction bases left unmatched: 17.